Each of the 17 T cell receptor beta chains below was sequenced from the same sample in a study of T cell responses to AZD1222 COVID-19 vaccine (dated by TCRdb to the early 2020s). To prepare the library, the immunoSEQ multiplex PCR assay was applied. Entries here come from immuneACCESS through TCRdb and include only in-frame sequences with V and J called. Some clones fail to appear in such tables; in the studies checked, an unresolved V gene covers under half of the shortfall, and the cause of the remainder is unknown. The sample has 55,000 to 65,000 clones on record, roughly 87% of them singletons. In total, the top ten clones hold approximately 18% of the sample. What the time point label conveys for this sample: baseline before first vaccination. The sample here was peripheral blood, taken on day 0 of AZD1222 vaccination. Receptor source: an adult in good health.

The CDR3: CASSSHLSSYEQYF. The CDR3 coding sequence is TGTGCCAGCAGCTCCCATCTGAGCTCCTACGAGCAGTACTTC. The genes are TRBV7-6 and TRBJ2-7; D gene unclear. Trimming took off 4 bases at V and 0 bases at J, with 10 bases between the two ends. This CDR3 contains 14 residues. Per the germline V gene, CDR1 is SGHVS and CDR2 is FNYEAQ.

The rearrangement joins TRBV30 to TRBJ2-5; D possibly corresponds to TRBD2 (6 bases). V was cut by 5 bases and J by 7 bases, with 17 bases left in between. This CDR3 contains 13 residues. Germline V gene lookup returns CDR1 GTSNPN and CDR2 SVGIG (reference sequence). The CDR3 is CAWGYGGQGTQYF. CDR3 coding DNA: TGTGCCTGGGGTTACGGGGGTCAGGGGACCCAGTACTTC.

The chain joins TRBV5-5 to TRBJ2-7; D is uncertain. The germline V gene has CDR1 SGHKS and CDR2 YYEKEE (reference sequence). This CDR3 is 16 amino acids long. V dropped 4 bases and J dropped 2 bases, with 19 bases sitting between them. CDR3 region: CASSNPSLGSTYEQYF. The CDR3, as DNA: TGTGCCAGCAGCAACCCATCTTTAGGGTCCACCTACGAGCAGTACTTC. Drawing the rest from reference TRBV5-5 and TRBJ2-7, the complete variable domain is DAGVTQSPTHLIKTRGQQVTLRCSPISGHKSVSWYQQVLGQGPQFIFQYYEKEERGRGNFPDRFSARQFPNYSSELNVNALLLGDSALYLCASSNPSLGSTYEQYFGPGTRLTVT.

The DNA of the CDR3 is TGCGCCAGACGCGGACAGAGTAATTCACCCCTCCACTTT. Protein: CARRGQSNSPLHF. This chain uses TRBV10-1 with TRBJ1-6; the D gene is possibly TRBD1 (6 bases). Germline CDR1 is WNHNN and CDR2 is SYGVQD (reference sequence). The CDR3 is 13 residues long. V shed 9 bases and J shed 6 bases, with 12 bases lying between them.

As regards this clone: The junction and the germline gene differ at one end; a read error may be behind it. The gene calls are TRBV7-8 and TRBJ2-7; 7 bases fit TRBD1. Germline V gives CDR1 SGHVS, CDR2 FQNEAQ. The CDR3 sequence is 15 residues long. CDR3: CANSPTPGGSYEQYF. The CDR3 DNA reads TGTGCCAACAGCCCGACCCCAGGGGGATCCTACGAGCAGTACTTC.

The V and J genes are TRBV6-2 or TRBV6-3 and TRBJ1-5; 11 nucleotides line up with TRBD1. CDR1 is MNHEY and CDR2 is SVGEGT in the germline V gene. The CDR3 spans 19 residues. Unmatched junction bases numbered 10, after V lost 2 bases and J lost 1 base. Here the CDR3 DNA reads TGTGCCAGCAGTTACCTCCCGGGACAGGGGGGACCCAGCAATCAGCCCCAGCATTTT. Amino acid sequence: CASSYLPGQGGPSNQPQHF.

The chain has TRBV5-4 and TRBJ2-7, with 8 bases matching TRBD1. This CDR3 is built from 14 residues. J gave up 9 bases and V 5 bases, and 13 bases lay outside the gene matches. Germline CDR1 is SGHNT and CDR2 is YYREEE (reference sequence). DNA for the CDR3: TGTGCCAGCAGTCGAGAGGACAGGGATGACTGGCAGTACTTC. Encoded protein: CASSREDRDDWQYF.

The chain carries TRBV19 and TRBJ2-2, with D tentatively TRBD2 (6 bases). The CDR3 sequence is 14 residues long. CDR1 LNHDA and CDR2 SQIVND come from the germline V gene (reference sequence). V was trimmed by 3 bases and J by 1 base, leaving 6 bases between them. CDR3 in DNA: TGTGCCAGTAGTATGCGGGGGAACACCGGGGAGCTGTTTTTT. This sequence encodes CASSMRGNTGELFF. The variable domain in full, with the rest retrieved from reference TRBV19 and TRBJ2-2, is DGGITQSPKYLFRKEGQNVTLSCEQNLNHDAMYWYRQDPGQGLRLIYYSQIVNDFQKGDIAEGYSVSREKKESFPLTVTSAQKNPTAFYLCASSMRGNTGELFFGEGSRLTVL.

This chain connects TRBV6-6 to TRBJ1-5, with TRBD1 as a possible D gene (5 bases). Trimming pared 5 bases from V and 5 bases from J, leaving 16 bases between. The germline CDR1 and CDR2 sequences are MNHNY and SVGAGI (reference sequence). CDR3 length: 15 amino acids. The CDR3 spells CASSRGGRAYQPQHF. The CDR3, as DNA: TGTGCCAGCAGTCGGGGCGGGCGGGCCTATCAGCCCCAGCATTTT.

The chain is built from TRBV9 and TRBJ1-1; 8 bases are a match to TRBD1. V gave up 0 bases and J gave up 4 bases; unmatched junction bases: 8. This CDR3 is 16 amino acids long. The germline CDR1 and CDR2 sequences are SGDLS and YYNGEE. CDR3 nucleotides: TGTGCCAGCAGCGTAGGGGCAGGGGGCTCGGGCACTGAAGCTTTCTTT. Protein sequence: CASSVGAGGSGTEAFF.

The chain links TRBV7-3 to TRBJ2-1, with 9 nucleotides matching TRBD1. The CDR3 has 17 amino acids. Trimming cost V 0 bases and J 4 bases; bases outside gene matches: 7. The germline CDR1 and CDR2 sequences are SGHTA and FQGTGA. CDR3 DNA sequence: TGTGCCAGCAGCTTAACCGGCACAGGGGGCAAGTACAATGAGCAGTTCTTC. As protein: CASSLTGTGGKYNEQFF.

This clone was counted only a few times. The chain is built from TRBV19 and TRBJ2-1, with D possibly TRBD1 on 6 matching bases. The CDR3 has 15 amino acids. Trimming removed 7 bases at V and 4 bases at J, with 17 bases between. CDR1 and CDR2 from the germline V gene are LNHDA and SQIVND (reference sequence). CDR3 loop: CASTPTTGPYNEQFF. CDR3 in DNA: TGTGCCAGTACCCCTACCACAGGGCCGTACAATGAGCAGTTCTTC.

The chain uses TRBV28 and TRBJ1-6; TRBD1 is a possible D gene (5 bases). The CDR3 totals 15 residues. Looked up from germline, CDR1 is MDHEN and CDR2 is SYDVKM. Deletions cut 8 bases from V and 9 bases from J, with 20 bases between. This CDR3 is CASRSQTGDGSPLHF. DNA for the CDR3: TGTGCCAGCCGATCCCAGACTGGGGACGGTTCACCCCTCCACTTT.

The chain recombines TRBV19 with TRBJ2-7, with 12 bases fitting TRBD2. The germline CDR1 and CDR2 sequences are LNHDA and SQIVND (reference sequence). The trim removed 5 bases at V and 2 bases at J, leaving 7 bases unmatched. CDR3 length: 16 residues. The CDR3 DNA follows: TGTGCCAGTAGTTCAGACCGACTAGCGGGGGCCTACGAGCAGTACTTC. This encodes CASSSDRLAGAYEQYF.

The chain links TRBV25-1 to TRBJ2-6; D is unclear. Germline-derived CDR1 and CDR2 are MGHDK and SYGVNS. This CDR3 comprises 18 residues. Deletions cut 2 bases from V and 0 bases from J, with 14 bases between. CDR3 in amino acids: CASSESGRRSSGANVLTF. As DNA, the CDR3 is TGTGCCAGCAGTGAAAGTGGCAGACGAAGCTCTGGGGCCAACGTCCTGACTTTC.

The chain uses TRBV9 and TRBJ2-1, with 8 bases that match TRBD2. Germline CDR1 and CDR2: SGDLS and YYNGEE. CDR3 size: 16 residues. The V gene end was trimmed by 4 bases and the J gene end by 2 bases; junction bases not matched to a gene: 8. CDR3 in amino acids: CASSITGTSAYNEQFF. For the CDR3, the DNA is TGTGCCAGCAGCATAACCGGGACTAGTGCCTACAATGAGCAGTTCTTC.

Comments on this clone: At one of its ends the junction is not consistent with the germline gene, which may arise from a read error. The V gene is TRBV19, the J gene TRBJ1-5, with D unresolved. Germline V gene sequence: CDR1 LNHDA, CDR2 SQIVND (reference sequence). This CDR3 has 13 residues. CDR3 in amino acids: CASGIDKNQPQHF. As DNA, the CDR3 is TGTGCCAGTGGTATAGACAAGAATCAGCCCCAGCATTTT.